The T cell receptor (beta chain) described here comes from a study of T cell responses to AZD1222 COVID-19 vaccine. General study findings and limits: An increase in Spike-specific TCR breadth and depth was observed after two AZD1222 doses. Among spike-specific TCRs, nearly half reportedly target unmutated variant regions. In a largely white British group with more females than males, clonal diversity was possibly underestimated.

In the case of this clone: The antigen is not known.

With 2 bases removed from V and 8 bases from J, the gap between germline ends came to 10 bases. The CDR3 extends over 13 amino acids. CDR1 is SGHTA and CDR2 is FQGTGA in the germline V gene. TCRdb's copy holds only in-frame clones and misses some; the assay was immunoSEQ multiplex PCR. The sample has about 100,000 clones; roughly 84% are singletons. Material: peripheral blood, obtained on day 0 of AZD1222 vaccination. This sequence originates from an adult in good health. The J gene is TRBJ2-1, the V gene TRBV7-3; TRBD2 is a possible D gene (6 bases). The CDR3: CASSLGGYDEQFF. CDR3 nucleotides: TGTGCCAGCAGCTTAGGGGGGTATGATGAGCAGTTCTTC.